Sequencing of this T cell receptor (beta chain) was carried out in a study of technical replicates of blood from a few donors. Assay used: immunoSEQ multiplex PCR; TCRdb lists only in-frame clones, some missing. The top ten hold 0.2% of the sample, which has about 81,000 clones, around 96% seen once. The receptor was derived from a human donor in good health. Sequenced sample: T cells isolated from PBMCs.

CDR3 region: CASSYAGTGGTEAFF. The CDR3 DNA follows: TGTGCCAGCAGCTATGCCGGGACAGGGGGGACTGAAGCTTTCTTT. V gene TRBV6-5 combines with J gene TRBJ1-1; 11 bases agree with TRBD1. The CDR3 length is 15 residues. Germline V gene data show CDR1 as MNHEY and CDR2 as SVGAGI. The trim removed 6 bases at V and 5 bases at J, leaving 8 bases unmatched.